This TCR beta chain was identified in a study of OX40 agonist ivuxolimab in advanced cancers. Study information: While on treatment, patients had intravenous ivuxolimab at 0.01 to 10 mg/kg every 2 weeks. Averaging roughly 60 years in age, with a range of roughly 20 to 90, the cohort was 82.7% male. Partial responses were achieved by three patients, of whom one had hepatocellular carcinoma and two had cutaneous melanoma.

Deletions cut 0 bases from V and 2 bases from J, with 18 bases between. CDR1 and CDR2 (germline): GTSNPN, SVGIG (reference sequence). There are 17 residues in the CDR3. Generated by immunoSEQ multiplex PCR, the TCRdb table keeps only in-frame clones and is missing some. The sample lists roughly 61,000 clones, over 80% occurring once. Baseline was the first blood sampling point, followed by cycle 4 day 1 and cycle 7 day 1. The source was CD4+ or CD8+ T cells sorted from blood, collected in a trial of the OX40 agonist ivuxolimab. The sequence was collected from an adult with an advanced solid tumor such as melanoma, head and neck, liver or kidney cancer. The chain joins TRBV30 to TRBJ2-3; D is unclear. The CDR3 loop is CAWSVVATKTFTDTQYF. DNA of the CDR3: TGTGCCTGGAGTGTGGTGGCAACGAAGACTTTCACAGATACGCAGTATTTT. Full variable domain (remainder filled in from reference TRBV30 and TRBJ2-3): SQTIHQWPATLVQPVGSPLSLECTVEGTSNPNLYWYRQAAGRGLQLLFYSVGIGQISSEVPQNLSASRPQDRQFILSSKKLLLSDSGFYLCAWSVVATKTFTDTQYFGPGTRLTVL.